The clone carrying this T cell receptor beta chain was detected only a few times. This sample was taken from a study of lymphopenia after photon versus proton radiotherapy. Repertoires were generated with immunoSEQ multiplex PCR, while TCRdb's copy carries only in-frame clones and drops some. The profile shows around 20,000 clones, approximately 92% of them singletons. The starting material was peripheral blood, obtained from a patient treated with photon-based radiotherapy. The sequence was collected from a woman aged 40 to 55 with cholangiocarcinoma.

The CDR3 DNA reads TGTGCCAGCAGCTCCAGGGGCCCGGATGAGCAGTTCTTC. Its protein is CASSSRGPDEQFF. The gene calls are TRBV7-9 and TRBJ2-1; D is perhaps TRBD1 (6 bases). CDR3 length equals 13 residues. Germline CDR1 SEHNR, CDR2 FQNEAQ (reference sequence). Trimming shortened V by 4 bases and J by 8 bases, and 12 bases separated the two germline ends.